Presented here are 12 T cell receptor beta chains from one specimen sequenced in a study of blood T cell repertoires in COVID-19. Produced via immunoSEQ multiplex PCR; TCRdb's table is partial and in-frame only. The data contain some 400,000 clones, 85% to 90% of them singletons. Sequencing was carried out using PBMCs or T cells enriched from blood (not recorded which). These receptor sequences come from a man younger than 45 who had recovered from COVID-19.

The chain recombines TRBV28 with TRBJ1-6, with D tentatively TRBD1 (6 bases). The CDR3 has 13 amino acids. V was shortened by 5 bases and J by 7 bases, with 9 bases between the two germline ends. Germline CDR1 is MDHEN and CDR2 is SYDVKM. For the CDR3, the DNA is TGTGCCAGCAGTCGCACAGGGAATTCACCCCTCCACTTT. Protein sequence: CASSRTGNSPLHF.

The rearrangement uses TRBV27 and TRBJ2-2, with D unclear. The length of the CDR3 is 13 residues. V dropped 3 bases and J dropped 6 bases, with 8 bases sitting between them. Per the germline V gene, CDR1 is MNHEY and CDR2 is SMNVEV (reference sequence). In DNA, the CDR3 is TGTGCCAGCAGTTTTCTCCCAGCCGGGGAGCTGTTTTTT. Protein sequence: CASSFLPAGELFF.

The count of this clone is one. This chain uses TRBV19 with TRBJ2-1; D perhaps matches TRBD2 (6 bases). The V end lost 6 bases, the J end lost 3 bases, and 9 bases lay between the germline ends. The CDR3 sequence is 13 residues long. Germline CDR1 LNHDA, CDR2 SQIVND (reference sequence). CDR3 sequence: CASRGGVYNEQFF. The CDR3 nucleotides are TGTGCCAGTAGGGGGGGAGTCTACAATGAGCAGTTCTTC.

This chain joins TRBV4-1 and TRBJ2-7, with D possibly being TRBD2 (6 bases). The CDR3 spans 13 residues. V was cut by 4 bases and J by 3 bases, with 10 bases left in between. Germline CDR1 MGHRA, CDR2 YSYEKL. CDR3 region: CASSLASDYEQYF. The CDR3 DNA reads TGCGCCAGCAGCCTTGCTAGCGACTACGAGCAGTACTTC.

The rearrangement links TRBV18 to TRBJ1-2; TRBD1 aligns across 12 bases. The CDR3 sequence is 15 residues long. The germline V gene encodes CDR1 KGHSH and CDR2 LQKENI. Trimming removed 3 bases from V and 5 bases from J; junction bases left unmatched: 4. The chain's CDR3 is CASSPPGQGAYGYTF. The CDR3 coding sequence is TGTGCCAGCTCACCGCCGGGACAGGGGGCTTATGGCTACACCTTC.

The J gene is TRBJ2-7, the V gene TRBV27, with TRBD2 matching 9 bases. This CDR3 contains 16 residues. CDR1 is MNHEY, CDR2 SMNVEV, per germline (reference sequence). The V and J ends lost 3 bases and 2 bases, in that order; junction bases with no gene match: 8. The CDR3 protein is CASSFVAGVLAYEQYF. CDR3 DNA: TGTGCCAGCAGTTTTGTAGCGGGAGTATTGGCCTACGAGCAGTACTTC.

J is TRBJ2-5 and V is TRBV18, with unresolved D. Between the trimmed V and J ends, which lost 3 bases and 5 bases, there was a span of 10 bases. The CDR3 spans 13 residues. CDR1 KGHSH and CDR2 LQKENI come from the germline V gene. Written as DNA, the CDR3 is TGTGCCAGCTCACCCGCTAGTCGGGAGACCCAGTACTTC. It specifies CASSPASRETQYF.

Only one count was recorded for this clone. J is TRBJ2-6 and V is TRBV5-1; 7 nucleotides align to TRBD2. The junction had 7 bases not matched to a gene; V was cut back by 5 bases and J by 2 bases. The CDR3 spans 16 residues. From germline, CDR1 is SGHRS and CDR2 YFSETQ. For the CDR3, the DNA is TGCGCCAGCAGAAGACGGGGAGGGGCTGGGGCCAACGTCCTGACTTTC. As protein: CASRRRGGAGANVLTF.

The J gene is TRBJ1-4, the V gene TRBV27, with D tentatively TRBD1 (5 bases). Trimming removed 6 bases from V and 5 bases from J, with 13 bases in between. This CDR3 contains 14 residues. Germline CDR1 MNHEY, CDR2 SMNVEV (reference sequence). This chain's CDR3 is CASSSSGVNEKLFF. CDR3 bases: TGTGCCAGCAGCTCCTCGGGGGTAAATGAAAAACTGTTTTTT.

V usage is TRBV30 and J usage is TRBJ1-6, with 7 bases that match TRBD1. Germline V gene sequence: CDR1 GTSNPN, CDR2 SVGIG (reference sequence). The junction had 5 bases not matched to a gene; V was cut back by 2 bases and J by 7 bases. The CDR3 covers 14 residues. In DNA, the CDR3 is TGTGCCTGGAGTCCCCCGACAGGGAATTCACCCCTCCACTTT. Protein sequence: CAWSPPTGNSPLHF.

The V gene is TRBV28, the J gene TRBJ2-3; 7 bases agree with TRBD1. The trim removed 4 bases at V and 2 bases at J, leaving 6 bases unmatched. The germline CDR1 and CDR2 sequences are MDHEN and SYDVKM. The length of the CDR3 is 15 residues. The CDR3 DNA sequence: TGTGCCAGCAGTTCGGGGACAGACCTCACAGATACGCAGTATTTT. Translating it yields CASSSGTDLTDTQYF.

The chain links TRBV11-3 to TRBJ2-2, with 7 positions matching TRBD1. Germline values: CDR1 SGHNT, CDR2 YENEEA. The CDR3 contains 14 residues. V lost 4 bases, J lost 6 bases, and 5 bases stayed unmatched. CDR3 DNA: TGTGCCAGCAGCTGGGACAGTCGTCCCGGGGAGCTGTTTTTT. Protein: CASSWDSRPGELFF.